The clone carrying this T cell receptor (beta chain) was observed once. Its antigen is not known. Following a roughly 11-day culture, CD4+ T cells were purified. The data stem from a study of vaccination effects on CD4 cells after COVID-19. Germline assignment: CDR1 MNHNS and CDR2 SASEGT. V lost 0 bases and J lost 0, with 9 bases in between. The CDR3 has 16 residues. The assay was immunoSEQ multiplex PCR, and TCRdb's table has in-frame clones only and misses some. The sample records approximately 31,000 clones, 70% being singletons. The chain carries TRBV6-1 and TRBJ2-1; D unresolved. The sequenced sample was CD4+ T cells from PBMCs cultured without peptide, obtained before COVID-19 vaccination. This sequence was found in a human donor who received a COVID-19 vaccine. The CDR3 nucleotides are TGTGCCAGCAGTGAAGCTAGCTTCGGCTCCTACAATGAGCAGTTCTTC. Protein product: CASSEASFGSYNEQFF.